These 27 T cell receptor beta chains share one sample of origin, sequenced in a study of blood T cell repertoires in COVID-19. Measured with immunoSEQ multiplex PCR; TCRdb has only the in-frame clones, and not every one. The sample has about 300,000 clones, roughly 89% seen once. The sample consisted of peripheral blood. These receptors originate from a woman aged 30 to 39 with COVID-19, enrolled during active disease.

The gene calls are TRBV5-5 and TRBJ1-4; 8 positions agree with TRBD1. CDR3 length: 15 amino acids. V dropped 4 bases and J dropped 8; count of bases not matched to a gene: 10. From germline, CDR1 is SGHKS and CDR2 YYEKEE (reference sequence). This chain's CDR3 is CASSAHDRGGEKLFF. The CDR3 DNA reads TGTGCCAGCAGCGCCCACGACAGGGGCGGGGAAAAACTGTTTTTT. Combining the CDR3 with reference TRBV5-5 and TRBJ1-4 gives the whole variable domain DAGVTQSPTHLIKTRGQQVTLRCSPISGHKSVSWYQQVLGQGPQFIFQYYEKEERGRGNFPDRFSARQFPNYSSELNVNALLLGDSALYLCASSAHDRGGEKLFFGSGTQLSVL.

CDR3 nucleotides: TGCAGTGCTAGTAATAGCGGGGGGAGGTGGGACAATGAGCAGTTCTTC. It is translated as CSASNSGGRWDNEQFF. The chain is built from TRBV20-1 and TRBJ2-1; 10 bases align to TRBD2. Germline V gives CDR1 DFQATT, CDR2 SNEGSKA (reference sequence). The CDR3 runs 16 residues. Germline trimming cut 3 bases from V and 5 bases from J; bases unmatched to any gene: 10.

This chain links TRBV11-3 with TRBJ1-2; D call uncertain. There are 15 residues in the CDR3. From germline, CDR1 is SGHNT and CDR2 YENEEA. The ends were cut back, 0 bases at V and 5 bases at J, with 13 bases in the middle. The CDR3 region has the DNA TGTGCCAGCAGCTTAGATTATTCAGCGAGTTATGGCTACACCTTC. Protein product: CASSLDYSASYGYTF.

The chain joins TRBV19 to TRBJ1-2, with 8 bases matching TRBD1. The CDR3 is 13 residues long. Germline-derived CDR1 and CDR2 are LNHDA and SQIVND (reference sequence). With 4 bases clipped from V and 7 bases from J, the junction kept 5 bases outside the gene matches. For the CDR3, the DNA is TGTGCCAGTAGTACAGGGGGCGCAATTGGCTACACCTTC. As protein: CASSTGGAIGYTF. Full variable domain (remainder filled in from reference TRBV19 and TRBJ1-2): DGGITQSPKYLFRKEGQNVTLSCEQNLNHDAMYWYRQDPGQGLRLIYYSQIVNDFQKGDIAEGYSVSREKKESFPLTVTSAQKNPTAFYLCASSTGGAIGYTFGSGTRLTVV.

The CDR3 DNA sequence: TGTGCCAGCAGTGAGGGACAGGGGAACACTGAAGCTTTCTTT. This codes for CASSEGQGNTEAFF. J is TRBJ1-1 and V is TRBV6-1, with TRBD1 identical over 9 bases. Losses at the gene ends were 3 bases for V and 1 base for J; bases not matched to a gene: 0. This CDR3 is built from 14 residues. The germline CDR1 and CDR2 sequences are MNHNS and SASEGT.

The chain couples TRBV2 to TRBJ2-1, with 14 positions matching TRBD2. Germline loops: CDR1 SNHLY, CDR2 FYNNEI. V shed 6 bases and J 6 bases; nucleotides not matched to a gene: 7. The CDR3 consists of 16 residues. CDR3 DNA sequence: TGTGCCAGCAGGGAGACTAGCGGGGGGGCTATCAATGAGCAGTTCTTC. Translated: CASRETSGGAINEQFF.

A note on this clone: The sample contains more than one DNA sequence encoding this CDR3. The V and J genes are TRBV30 and TRBJ1-5, with D possibly being TRBD1 (5 bases). Germline CDR1 GTSNPN, CDR2 SVGIG (reference sequence). The CDR3 has 13 amino acids. Trimming took 1 base from V and 4 from J, leaving 8 bases between them. The CDR3 nucleotides are TGTGCCTGGAGTGGCGGGGGGAATCAGCCCCAGCATTTT. It is translated as CAWSGGGNQPQHF.

This clone was seen a single time. The chain couples TRBV28 to TRBJ1-6; D uncertain. Germline CDR1 and CDR2: MDHEN and SYDVKM. The V and J ends lost 2 bases and 0 bases respectively, with 11 bases between them. The CDR3 spans 17 residues. CDR3 sequence: CASSLRRVGSYNSPLHF. In nucleotides, the CDR3 is TGTGCCAGCAGTTTACGGCGGGTGGGCTCCTATAATTCACCCCTCCACTTT.

This chain links TRBV5-1 with TRBJ2-3; 8 bases align to TRBD2. With 3 bases clipped from V and 3 bases from J, the junction kept 18 bases outside the gene matches. Germline V gene sequence: CDR1 SGHRS, CDR2 YFSETQ. This CDR3 is 19 amino acids long. The CDR3 DNA sequence: TGCGCCAGCAGCTCAAACCCTTTCGGGGGTAGCGGGACAACAGATACGCAGTATTTT. This encodes CASSSNPFGGSGTTDTQYF.

The gene calls are TRBV7-2 and TRBJ2-3; D call uncertain. V lost 3 bases and J 0 bases, leaving 10 bases between the germline ends. Germline V gene sequence: CDR1 SGHTA, CDR2 FQGNSA. CDR3 size: 15 residues. The CDR3 spells CASSFAPTSTDTQYF. DNA for the CDR3: TGTGCCAGCAGCTTCGCTCCAACTAGCACAGATACGCAGTATTTT.

The chain couples TRBV5-5 to TRBJ2-5; no definite D call. V lost 0 bases, J lost 1 base, and 4 bases lay in between. The CDR3 has 13 amino acids. CDR1 and CDR2 from the germline V gene are SGHKS and YYEKEE (reference sequence). CDR3 loop: CASSLASQETQYF. The CDR3 region has the DNA TGTGCCAGCAGCTTGGCCAGCCAAGAGACCCAGTACTTC.

The V and J genes are TRBV18 and TRBJ2-2, with 7 nucleotides matching TRBD1. The germline CDR1 and CDR2 sequences are KGHSH and LQKENI. This CDR3 has 16 amino acids. Germline trimming cut 5 bases from V and 6 bases from J; bases unmatched to any gene: 12. The CDR3 region has the DNA TGTGCCAGCTCATTGATGACAGGGAAGGCCGCCGGGGAGCTGTTTTTT. Encoded protein: CASSLMTGKAAGELFF.

This chain uses TRBV5-1 with TRBJ1-1; D gene uncertain. Trimming removed 4 bases from V and 5 bases from J, with 15 bases in between. CDR3 length: 14 residues. The V gene's germline CDR1 is SGHRS and CDR2 YFSETQ. The CDR3: CASSTDGVGTEAFF. CDR3 DNA sequence: TGCGCCAGCAGCACCGACGGGGTAGGTACTGAAGCTTTCTTT.

The chain links TRBV30 to TRBJ1-5, with 9 bases that match TRBD1. J gave up 4 bases and V 2 bases, and 3 bases lay outside the gene matches. CDR1 is GTSNPN and CDR2 is SVGIG in the germline V gene (reference sequence). This CDR3 spans 14 amino acids. The CDR3 loop is CAWSTGTGNQPQHF. The CDR3 coding sequence is TGTGCCTGGAGTACCGGGACAGGGAATCAGCCCCAGCATTTT.

The chain uses TRBV6-6 and TRBJ2-3, with TRBD2 matching over 10 bases. V trimming: 2 bases; J trimming: 3 bases; junction bases outside the gene matches: 2. CDR3 size: 15 residues. Germline CDR1 and CDR2: MNHNY and SVGAGI (reference sequence). The CDR3 here is CASSYTLAGTDTQYF. The CDR3 DNA follows: TGTGCCAGCAGTTACACACTAGCGGGGACAGATACGCAGTATTTT.

The chain is built from TRBV5-8 and TRBJ1-1, with D possibly matching TRBD1 (5 bases). There are 14 residues in the CDR3. With 3 bases removed from V and 2 bases from J, the gap between germline ends came to 11 bases. Germline CDR1 SGHTS, CDR2 YDEGEE. This CDR3 reads CASSWGGFNTEAFF. The DNA of the CDR3 is TGTGCCAGCAGCTGGGGCGGATTCAACACTGAAGCTTTCTTT.

V and J are TRBV28 and TRBJ1-1; the match to TRBD1 covers 9 bases. The CDR3 has 12 amino acids. In germline, CDR1 is MDHEN, CDR2 SYDVKM. The ends lost 3 bases at V and 8 bases at J; junction bases unmatched: 1. CDR3 loop: CASSFGQGEAFF. CDR3 sequence (DNA): TGTGCCAGCAGTTTTGGACAGGGGGAAGCTTTCTTT.

The chain couples TRBV6-1 to TRBJ1-2; possible D gene TRBD1, 5 bases. The V gene's germline CDR1 is MNHNS and CDR2 SASEGT. The CDR3 totals 17 residues. V lost 2 bases to trimming and J lost 1 base, with 17 bases between them. Here the CDR3 DNA reads TGTGCCAGCAGTGAACCTGGCCGGAGGGACCTTAACTATGGCTACACCTTC. Amino acids: CASSEPGRRDLNYGYTF.

J is TRBJ1-2 and V is TRBV6-5; D remains ambiguous. Germline assignment: CDR1 MNHEY and CDR2 SVGAGI. CDR3 size: 13 residues. V shed 2 bases and J shed 3 bases, with 7 bases lying between them. CDR3 amino acids: CASSYGGHYGYTF. In DNA, the CDR3 is TGTGCCAGCAGTTACGGTGGCCACTATGGCTACACCTTC.

This rearrangement joins TRBV5-4 to TRBJ2-3, with 7 bases matching TRBD2. V shed 2 bases and J 1 base; nucleotides not matched to a gene: 4. The CDR3 loop spans 15 amino acids. From germline, CDR1 is SGHNT and CDR2 YYREEE (reference sequence). The CDR3 region is CASSFVGGGTDTQYF. Here the CDR3 DNA reads TGTGCCAGCAGCTTCGTGGGGGGGGGCACAGATACGCAGTATTTT.

This clone was detected only a few times. The chain recombines TRBV5-1 with TRBJ1-2; TRBD1 agrees at 7 bases. The CDR3 spans 16 residues. Per the germline V gene, CDR1 is SGHRS and CDR2 is YFSETQ. With V trimmed by 3 bases and J by 0 bases, 8 bases remained unmatched. The DNA for the CDR3 is TGCGCCAGCAGCTCGACAGGGACCGGGGCTAACTATGGCTACACCTTC. This translates into CASSSTGTGANYGYTF.

The genes are TRBV30 and TRBJ1-6, with 8 bases that match TRBD1. The CDR3 length is 13 residues. V shed 5 bases, J shed 10 bases, and the junction held 7 bases outside the gene matches. Germline V lookup: CDR1 GTSNPN, CDR2 SVGIG (reference sequence). CDR3 protein: CAWAGTGPSPLHF. CDR3 bases: TGTGCCTGGGCCGGGACAGGTCCCTCACCCCTCCACTTT.

The chain couples TRBV14 to TRBJ2-7, with D possibly matching TRBD2 (5 bases). Trimming removed 5 bases from V and 9 bases from J, with 17 bases in between. The germline V gene encodes CDR1 SGHDN and CDR2 FVKESK. The CDR3 extends over 13 amino acids. Written as DNA, the CDR3 is TGTGCCAGCAGCATCGGACTGCTCCGAGGGCAGTACTTC. Its translation: CASSIGLLRGQYF.

The V gene is TRBV24-1, the J gene TRBJ1-4, with D perhaps TRBD1 (6 bases). The CDR3 loop spans 14 amino acids. The germline V and J ends were trimmed by 6 bases and 6 bases, with 13 bases remaining between them. Per the germline V gene, CDR1 is KGHDR and CDR2 is SFDVKD. The CDR3 bases are TGTGCCACCAGTATTGGGGGCGATGATGAAAAACTGTTTTTT. Its translation: CATSIGGDDEKLFF.

This chain connects TRBV2 to TRBJ1-1; 8 bases agree with TRBD1. The CDR3 consists of 14 residues. The J segment lost 1 base and the V segment lost 7 bases, leaving 5 bases of the junction unmatched. CDR1 is SNHLY, CDR2 FYNNEI, per germline. The DNA for the CDR3 is TGTGCCAGCACTAGGACAGGGAAGAACACTGAAGCTTTCTTT. This gives the protein CASTRTGKNTEAFF.

V and J are TRBV7-2 and TRBJ2-7, with D possibly matching TRBD2 (6 bases). The CDR3 contains 14 residues. Germline V CDR1 and CDR2: SGHTA, FQGNSA. V was shortened by 1 base and J by 6 bases, with 13 bases between the two germline ends. CDR3 region: CASSLGGGLGEQYF. The CDR3 nucleotides are TGTGCCAGCAGCTTAGGGGGAGGTCTGGGCGAGCAGTACTTC.

This chain uses TRBV10-3 with TRBJ2-7; 10 bases map to TRBD1. Germline values: CDR1 ENHRY, CDR2 SYGVKD. This CDR3 is 14 amino acids long. J was trimmed by 5 bases and V by 6 bases; bases with no gene match: 7. CDR3 DNA sequence: TGTGCCATCAGGTCCCCGGGACAGGGGAACGAGCAGTACTTC. Residues: CAIRSPGQGNEQYF.